This T cell receptor beta chain was sequenced for a study of T cells in Graves' hyperthyroidism and ophthalmopathy (dated by TCRdb to between 2017 and 2020). Describing the broader study: Peripheral blood samples were taken at initial diagnosis, before any treatment was given. TCR V-J signatures able to tell the groups apart were searched for in a discovery cohort of 100 or so patients, of whom more than 40 had Graves' ophthalmopathy and roughly 57 had stable Graves' hyperthyroidism. The 90 to 100 discovery patients were randomly split 7:3 into training and test sets. After sampling, hyperthyroidism patients received methimazole starting at 30 mg daily, and ophthalmopathy patients received high-dose intravenous methylprednisolone. According to the paper, TCR Vbeta CDR3 sequencing was carried out on 120 to 150 peripheral blood samples, which came from 40 to 45 ophthalmopathy, 80 or so hyperthyroidism and roughly 17 progressor patients. In about 6 Graves' hyperthyroidism patients, the study also compared T-cell repertoires from thyroid tissue with T-cell repertoires from blood. An independent validation cohort of about 19 hyperthyroidism patients and about 15 patients who later progressed to ophthalmopathy tested prospective prediction of ophthalmopathy. Overall results and qualifications from the work: Most expanded thyroid clonotypes (frequency above 0.001) were also found in blood, which suggests that blood repertoires may mirror thyroid immune responses. In validation, the model predicted progression to ophthalmopathy with 55% to 71% sensitivity and around 72% specificity, a median of 6.5 months before onset. No statistical method was used to set the sample size in advance, and investigators knew the group allocation. In cross-validation, a model built on a 13 V-J signature told ophthalmopathy apart from stable hyperthyroidism with approximately 90% sensitivity and roughly 82% specificity, and in testing the same model reached 80%/75%.

Trimming leaves V shorter by 2 bases and J shorter by 5 bases, with the junction holding 10 bases beyond the gene matches. The germline V gene specifies MNHEY as CDR1 and SVGEGT as CDR2. From cysteine to phenylalanine, the CDR3 is 16 amino acids long. This entry keeps only the CDR3 DNA: 48 bases, framed from base 1. TCR beta CDR3 regions were amplified from RNA transcripts. A first-round RT-PCR of the TCR CDR3 used the HTBI primer set with the Qiagen OneStep RT-PCR kit. Libraries were constructed in a second round of multiplex PCR, after which size selection and purification were performed. Sequencing of the libraries was done on an Illumina HiSeq2000 using paired-end 100 bp reads. The original pipeline was this. Raw data were processed with SOAPnuke, discarding reads with adapters, uncalled bases, mean Phred below 15, or no exact constant-primer or identifier match. COPE v1.2.5 was used to merge high-quality paired reads, and clonotypes were defined as unique nucleotide sequences. Clonotypes were aligned to IMGT TRBV, TRBD and TRBJ reference segments using MiTCR v1.1. Analysis was restricted to V-J combinations with a frequency above 0.0001, which covered roughly 99% of repertoires. A TCS score was defined as the ratio of F50 (clonal expansion) to E x V (chaos), with BLOSUM62-based TCRdist applied between CDR3 peptides within each V-J. Welch's t-statistics and random forest reduced some 510 V-J features to fewer than 15, which were used in a naive Bayes classifier (R e1071). TCRdb reanalyzed the raw reads on its own, using fastp at Q25 for trimming and MiXCR for clone calling, and kept in-frame beta chains. Merged by CDR3 protein, the rows form single entries marked with the most common genes and DNA. The V and J calls reflect TCRdb's pipeline rather than the authors' work. The sample yields 300,000 to 350,000 distinct CDR3 sequences; roughly 18% were counted once. The ten largest clonotypes hold about 16% of the sample.

The table lists this clonotype with many counts. Which antigen it targets is not known. No base quality values were provided; no much bigger clone lies one nucleotide off. Moderately to severely active disease, a Clinical Activity Score of at least 3, a NOSPECS grade of at least 4, and a duration under 3 months were present in ophthalmopathy patients. Patients with uncontrolled infections, other autoimmune diseases, pregnancy or lactation were excluded. Diagnoses relied on clinical symptoms, serum thyroxine and TRAb, thyroid ultrasound and orbital computed tomography. PBMCs were separated from around 9.1 ml of fresh peripheral blood using Ficoll-Paque density gradient centrifugation. Total RNA was extracted with Trizol reagent, and quality was checked on an Agilent 2100 Bioanalyzer.

Sequencing input: blood. The rearrangement combines TRBV6-2 or TRBV6-3 with TRBJ1-1; 8 bases in the junction line up with TRBD1. This receptor was obtained from a woman between 35 and 50 years old with Graves' ophthalmopathy. The CDR3 region has the sequence CASSYVDRDGVTEAFF. At the DNA level, the sequence is TGTGCCAGCAGTTACGTGGACAGGGACGGCGTAACTGAAGCTTTCTTT.